What follows are 24 T cell receptor beta chains derived from one specimen sequenced in a study of patients and donors after allogeneic stem cell transplantation. TCRdb fed the RT-PCR reads into MiXCR, producing one record per CDR3 protein. The sample contains about 200,000 distinct CDR3 sequences, 41% of which appear only once. The source material was blood, either unsorted or a sorted T cell fraction (not recorded which). Receptors originate from a human donor who was either an allogeneic HSCT recipient or a stem cell or donor lymphocyte infusion donor (not recorded which). It is not recorded whose cells these are; they may come from a transplant donor.

The table lists this clonotype with a few counts. V is TRBV20-1 and J is TRBJ2-1; D might be TRBD2 (5 bases). With 0 bases removed from V and 6 bases from J, the gap between germline ends came to 6 bases. The CDR3 runs to 12 residues. Germline-derived CDR1 and CDR2 are DFQATT and SNEGSKA (reference sequence). The CDR3 sequence: CSARDEGNEQFF. The CDR3 DNA reads as TGCAGTGCTAGAGATGAGGGCAATGAGCAGTTCTTC.

This chain connects TRBV12-3 or TRBV12-4 to TRBJ1-3; 9 bases line up with TRBD1. The CDR3 covers 14 residues. V was clipped by 6 bases and J by 6 bases; unmatched bases: 6. The CDR3 protein is CASSRGTGLNTIYF. The CDR3 DNA reads as TGTGCCAGCAGCCGCGGGACAGGGTTAAACACCATATATTTT.

V and J are TRBV27 and TRBJ1-6; D remains ambiguous. V lost 6 bases, J lost 1 base, and 13 bases lay in between. The CDR3 has 16 residues. Germline V gene data show CDR1 as MNHEY and CDR2 as SMNVEV (reference sequence). The CDR3 region has the DNA TGTGCCAGCAGGCCGAGTGAGGAATCCTATAATTCACCCCTCCACTTT. Translating it yields CASRPSEESYNSPLHF.

With regard to this clonotype: One junction end disagrees with the germline gene, perhaps due to a read error. This chain joins TRBV5-1 and TRBJ2-7, with 13 bases fitting TRBD2. The CDR3 spans 15 residues. Germline lookup yields CDR1 SGHRS and CDR2 YFSETQ. This CDR3 is CASTLTGLAGDEQYF. In DNA, the CDR3 is TGCGCCAGCACCTTGACCGGACTAGCGGGAGACGAGCAGTACTTC.

This clonotype was found a few times. CDR3 nucleotide sequence: TGCAGCGTCGCCGTAGGGAGCGGCTATGGCTACACCTTC. Amino acids: CSVAVGSGYGYTF. V is TRBV29-1 and J is TRBJ1-2; the D is unclear. Trimming cost V 6 bases and J 4 bases, with 15 bases left between them. The CDR3 spans 13 residues. Per the germline V gene, CDR1 is SQVTM and CDR2 is ANQGSEA.

The genes are TRBV7-2 and TRBJ2-5, with a possible D match to TRBD1 (5 bases). The V end lost 1 base, the J end lost 0 bases, and 12 bases lay between the germline ends. This CDR3 is 16 amino acids long. Germline V gene lookup returns CDR1 SGHTA and CDR2 FQGNSA. CDR3 sequence (DNA): TGTGCCAGCAGCTTAGGGACACCTCCGTACCAAGAGACCCAGTACTTC. Translated: CASSLGTPPYQETQYF.

This clonotype was observed a handful of times. The CDR3 loop is CAWVTGGGTTEAFF. The CDR3 DNA reads TGTGCCTGGGTAACAGGGGGCGGAACGACTGAAGCTTTCTTT. V usage is TRBV30 and J usage is TRBJ1-1; 9 bases are shared with TRBD1. Germline V gene sequence: CDR1 GTSNPN, CDR2 SVGIG (reference sequence). J lost 5 bases, V lost 5 bases, and 9 bases had no gene match. The length of the CDR3 is 14 residues.

The CDR3 DNA is TGTGCCATCAGTGAGTCAAAAGCGGGAGGCCGCACAGATACGCAGTATTTT. Protein product: CAISESKAGGRTDTQYF. The V and J genes are TRBV10-3 and TRBJ2-3; 9 positions match TRBD2. Germline assignment: CDR1 ENHRY and CDR2 SYGVKD. The CDR3 length is 17 residues. The V segment lost 0 bases and the J segment 1 base; nucleotides outside the gene matches: 5.

The rearrangement uses TRBV5-5 and TRBJ2-1; 10 positions match TRBD2. From germline, CDR1 is SGHKS and CDR2 YYEKEE (reference sequence). This CDR3 region has 16 residues. V shed 5 bases and J 5 bases; nucleotides not matched to a gene: 10. The CDR3 loop reads CASSPGTSDGDNEQFF. The CDR3 nucleotides read TGTGCCAGCAGTCCCGGGACTAGCGACGGGGACAATGAGCAGTTCTTC.

The V call is TRBV6-5, the J call TRBJ2-5; unclear D gene. The germline CDR1 and CDR2 sequences are MNHEY and SVGAGI. V lost 5 bases and J lost 5, with 9 bases in between. The length of the CDR3 is 12 residues. CDR3: CASSARRETQYF. The CDR3 nucleotides read TGTGCCAGCAGTGCCCGACGCGAGACCCAGTACTTC.

The J gene is TRBJ1-1, the V gene TRBV28; possible D gene TRBD1, 6 bases. Germline V gene data show CDR1 as MDHEN and CDR2 as SYDVKM. This CDR3 comprises 13 residues. Trimming removed 6 bases at V and 6 bases at J, with 14 bases between. CDR3 DNA sequence: TGTGCCAGCAGCCTACAGGGTACCCCTGAAGCTTTCTTT. It specifies CASSLQGTPEAFF.

The genes are TRBV28 and TRBJ2-1, with TRBD2 matching 12 bases. In germline, CDR1 is MDHEN, CDR2 SYDVKM. V lost 7 bases, J lost 6 bases, and 10 bases stayed unmatched. The CDR3 is 16 residues long. The DNA of the CDR3 is TGTGCCAGCAACCTAGCGGGAGGGAGTGTCGCCAATGAGCAGTTCTTC. It yields the protein CASNLAGGSVANEQFF.

This clonotype was detected a few times. The chain carries TRBV9 and TRBJ1-1, with D possibly being TRBD1 (5 bases). Germline V CDR1 and CDR2: SGDLS, YYNGEE. V was shortened by 0 bases and J by 5 bases, with 11 bases between the two germline ends. The CDR3 contains 14 residues. This CDR3 reads CASSVDLGRTEAFF. CDR3 nucleotides: TGTGCCAGCAGCGTAGATCTGGGGCGAACTGAAGCTTTCTTT.

This rearrangement joins TRBV7-9 to TRBJ1-2, with TRBD1 as a possible D gene (5 bases). From germline, CDR1 is SEHNR and CDR2 FQNEAQ (reference sequence). This CDR3 is built from 16 residues. V lost 9 bases, J lost 6 bases, and 26 bases lay in between. The CDR3 reads CASRIAGSIYQDGYTF. The CDR3 DNA follows: TGTGCCAGTAGGATAGCAGGGTCGATCTACCAGGATGGCTACACCTTC.

This clonotype came up a few times. The rearrangement joins TRBV3-1 to TRBJ1-2; D perhaps matches TRBD1 (6 bases). This CDR3 region has 17 residues. V was trimmed by 6 bases and J by 5 bases, leaving 25 bases between them. Germline CDR1 LGHDT, CDR2 YNNKEL (reference sequence). As DNA, the CDR3 is TGTGCCAGCAGTCCAACGCCCGGACAGTCTGTCTGGTATGGCTACACCTTC. This encodes CASSPTPGQSVWYGYTF.

The rearrangement links TRBV5-6 to TRBJ1-1, with TRBD1 matching over 7 bases. J was trimmed by 6 bases and V by 4 bases; bases with no gene match: 9. CDR1 SGHDT and CDR2 YYEEEE come from the germline V gene. This CDR3 is built from 14 residues. CDR3 region: CASSEDRARAEAFF. For the CDR3, the DNA is TGTGCCAGCAGCGAAGACAGGGCAAGGGCTGAAGCTTTCTTT.

The chain has TRBV2 and TRBJ2-1; D uncertain. Germline V gene data show CDR1 as SNHLY and CDR2 as FYNNEI. The CDR3 sequence is 12 residues long. The V gene lost 3 bases and the J gene lost 4 bases, with 4 bases spanning the gap. The CDR3 sequence: CASSDGYNEQFF. The CDR3, as DNA: TGTGCCAGCAGTGACGGATACAATGAGCAGTTCTTC. The full variable domain, its missing parts supplied by reference TRBV2 and TRBJ2-1, is EPEVTQTPSHQVTQMGQEVILRCVPISNHLYFYWYRQILGQKVEFLVSFYNNEISEKSEIFDDQFSVERPDGSNFTLKIRSTKLEDSAMYFCASSDGYNEQFFGPGTRLTVL.

This clonotype was recorded only once. The genes are TRBV9 and TRBJ2-2; D unresolved. The germline V gene has CDR1 SGDLS and CDR2 YYNGEE. With 0 bases removed from V and 8 bases from J, the gap between germline ends came to 5 bases. CDR3 length: 12 amino acids. CDR3 in DNA: TGTGCCAGCAGCGTAGTCGGAGGGGAGCTGTTTTTT. It codes for CASSVVGGELFF.

The gene calls are TRBV12-3 or TRBV12-4 and TRBJ2-5; 9 nucleotides agree with TRBD1. The CDR3 runs 16 residues. Trimming at V came to 7 bases and at J to 2 bases, leaving 11 bases not matched to a gene. CDR3 sequence: CASTSGQGGGQETQYF. Written as DNA, the CDR3 is TGTGCCAGCACCTCGGGACAGGGTGGGGGGCAAGAGACCCAGTACTTC.

The chain carries TRBV5-4 and TRBJ2-3, with D perhaps matching TRBD1 or TRBD2 (5 bases each). Germline V gene data show CDR1 as SGHNT and CDR2 as YYREEE (reference sequence). Trimming left V 4 bases short and J 3 bases short, with 12 bases between. The CDR3 covers 14 residues. CDR3 bases: TGTGCCAGCAGCAGAGGGGAGAGGACAGATACGCAGTATTTT. It specifies CASSRGERTDTQYF.

The chain joins TRBV6-5 to TRBJ1-4; 8 bases align to TRBD1. The CDR3 has 14 amino acids. Losses at the gene ends were 4 bases for V and 7 bases for J; bases not matched to a gene: 5. Germline V gene data show CDR1 as MNHEY and CDR2 as SVGAGI. For the CDR3, the DNA is TGTGCCAGCAGTTGGACAGGGAGCGGTGAAAAACTGTTTTTT. This encodes CASSWTGSGEKLFF.

The chain joins TRBV12-3 or TRBV12-4 to TRBJ1-2; 10 bases are shared with TRBD1. This CDR3 comprises 17 residues. The V and J ends lost 5 bases and 0 bases, in that order; junction bases with no gene match: 9. Written as DNA, the CDR3 is TGTGCCAGCAGTATCCGACAGGGGGCTTTAGCTAACTATGGCTACACCTTC. It translates to CASSIRQGALANYGYTF.

The V and J genes are TRBV5-1 and TRBJ2-2; 9 bases fit TRBD1. V lost 2 bases to trimming and J lost 5 bases; unmatched junction nucleotides: 16. The CDR3 spans 19 residues. Germline V gene sequence: CDR1 SGHRS, CDR2 YFSETQ. DNA for the CDR3: TGCGCCAGCAGCTTTACTCCCATTACAGGGGGCGCACAGACCGGGGAGCTGTTTTTT. Its translation: CASSFTPITGGAQTGELFF.

This clonotype came up a few times. This chain connects TRBV10-2 to TRBJ1-1; D is ambiguous. V was trimmed by 8 bases and J by 2 bases, leaving 9 bases between them. The CDR3 spans 12 residues. Germline V gene lookup returns CDR1 WSHSY and CDR2 SAAADI. CDR3 region: CASVNGNTEAFF. CDR3 in DNA: TGCGCCAGCGTGAATGGTAACACTGAAGCTTTCTTT.